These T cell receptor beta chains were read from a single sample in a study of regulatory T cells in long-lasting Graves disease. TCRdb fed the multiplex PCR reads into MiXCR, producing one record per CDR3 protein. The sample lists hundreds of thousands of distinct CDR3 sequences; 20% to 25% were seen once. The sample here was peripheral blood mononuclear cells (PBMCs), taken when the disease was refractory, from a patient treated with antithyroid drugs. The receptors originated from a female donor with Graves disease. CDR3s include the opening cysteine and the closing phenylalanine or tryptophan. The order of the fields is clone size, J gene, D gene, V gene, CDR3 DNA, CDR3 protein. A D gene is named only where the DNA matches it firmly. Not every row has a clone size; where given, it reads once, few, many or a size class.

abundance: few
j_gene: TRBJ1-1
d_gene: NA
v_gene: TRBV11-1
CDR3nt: TGTGCCAGCAGCTCCTCCGGGACCAATTTAGAAGCTTTCTTT
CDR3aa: CASSSSGTNLEAFF

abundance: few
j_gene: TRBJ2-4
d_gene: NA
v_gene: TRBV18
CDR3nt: TGTGCCAGCTCACCTGGTGAGGGGTCAAACATTCAGTACTTC
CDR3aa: CASSPGEGSNIQYF

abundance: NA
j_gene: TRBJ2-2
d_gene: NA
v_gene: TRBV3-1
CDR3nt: TGTGCCAGCAGCTCGGGGGCGGAGAACACCGGGGAGCTGTTTTTT
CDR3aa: CASSSGAENTGELFF

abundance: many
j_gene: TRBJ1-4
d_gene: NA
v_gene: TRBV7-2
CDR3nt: TGTGCCAGCAGCTTACCAGGGTTGAATGAAAAACTGTTTTTT
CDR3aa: CASSLPGLNEKLFF

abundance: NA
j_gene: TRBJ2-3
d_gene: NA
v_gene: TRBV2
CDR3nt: TGTGCCAGCAGGCAGGGCACAGATACGCAGTATTTT
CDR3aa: CASRQGTDTQYF

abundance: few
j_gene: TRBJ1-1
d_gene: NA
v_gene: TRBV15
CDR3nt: TGTGCCACCAGCAGGCCCCCGAACACTGAAGCTTTCTTT
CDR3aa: CATSRPPNTEAFF

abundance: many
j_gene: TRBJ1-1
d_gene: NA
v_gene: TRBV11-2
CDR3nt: TGTGCCAGCAGTTATGGGGTAGGCACTGAAGCTTTCTTT
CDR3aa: CASSYGVGTEAFF

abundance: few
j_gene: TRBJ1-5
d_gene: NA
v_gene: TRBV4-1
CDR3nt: TGCGCCAGCAGCCAAGCAGCGGTTAGCAATCAGCCCCAGCATTTT
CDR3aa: CASSQAAVSNQPQHF

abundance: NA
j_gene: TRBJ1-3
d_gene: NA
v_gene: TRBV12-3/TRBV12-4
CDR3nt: TGTGCCAGCGCCCCCAGTCCGGGAAACACCATATATTTT
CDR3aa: CASAPSPGNTIYF

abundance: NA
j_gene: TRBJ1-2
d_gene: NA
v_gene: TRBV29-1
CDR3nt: TGCAGCGTTGAAAAACAGTCCCATGGCTACACCTTC
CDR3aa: CSVEKQSHGYTF

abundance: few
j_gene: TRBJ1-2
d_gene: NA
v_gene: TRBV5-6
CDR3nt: TGTGCCAGCAGCCGCACGTGGACATCACCTAACTATGGCTACACCTTC
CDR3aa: CASSRTWTSPNYGYTF

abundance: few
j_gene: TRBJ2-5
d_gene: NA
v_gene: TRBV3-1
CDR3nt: TGTGCCAGCAGCCAAGATCGTTCGGGGGCAGGGGAGACCCAGTACTTC
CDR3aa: CASSQDRSGAGETQYF

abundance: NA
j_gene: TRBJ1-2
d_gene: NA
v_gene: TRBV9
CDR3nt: TGTGCCAGCAGCGTAGCTCCGGCTCACAGGGTCAACTATGGCTACACCTTC
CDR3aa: CASSVAPAHRVNYGYTF

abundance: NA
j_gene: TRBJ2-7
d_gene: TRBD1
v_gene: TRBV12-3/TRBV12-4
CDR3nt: TGTGCCAGCAGTGGCACCGGGACAGGTATCCACGAGCAGTACTTC
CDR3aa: CASSGTGTGIHEQYF

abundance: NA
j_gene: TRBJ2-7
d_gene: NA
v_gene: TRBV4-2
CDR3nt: TGTGCCAGCAGCCAAGTGGGATCGCCCTACGAGCAGTACTTC
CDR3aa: CASSQVGSPYEQYF

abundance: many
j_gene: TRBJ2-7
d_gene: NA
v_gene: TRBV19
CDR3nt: TGTGCCAGTAGTACCTCCGACCCAACACCTGCTGGCGAGCAGTACTTC
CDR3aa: CASSTSDPTPAGEQYF

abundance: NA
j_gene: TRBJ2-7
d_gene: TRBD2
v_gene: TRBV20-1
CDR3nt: TGCAGTGCTACCGGGACTAGCATTACATACGAGCAGTACTTC
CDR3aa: CSATGTSITYEQYF

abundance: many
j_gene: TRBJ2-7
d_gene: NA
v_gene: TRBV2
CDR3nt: TGTGCCAGCAGTGGACTCTACGAGCAGTACTTC
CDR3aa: CASSGLYEQYF

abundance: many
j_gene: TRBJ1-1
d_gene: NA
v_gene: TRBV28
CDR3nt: TGTGCCAGCAGTTTCCTAGACAACGTGGGGGGGGTAGGCACTGAAGCTTTCTTT
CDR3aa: CASSFLDNVGGVGTEAFF

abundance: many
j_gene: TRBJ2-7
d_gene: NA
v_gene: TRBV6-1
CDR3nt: TGTGCCAGCAGCGATTACTACGAGCAGTACTTC
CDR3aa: CASSDYYEQYF

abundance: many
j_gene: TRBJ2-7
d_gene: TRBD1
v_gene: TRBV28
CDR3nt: TGTGCCAGCAGTCTGCTATCCGACAGGGTCACCTACGAGCAGTACTTC
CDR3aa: CASSLLSDRVTYEQYF

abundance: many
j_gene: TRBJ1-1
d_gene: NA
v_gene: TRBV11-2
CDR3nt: TGTGCCAGCAGCTTAATGAGGAACACTGAAGCTTTCTTT
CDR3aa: CASSLMRNTEAFF

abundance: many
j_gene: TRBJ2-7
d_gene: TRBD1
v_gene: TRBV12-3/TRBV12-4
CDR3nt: TGTGCCAGCAGTGAGACAGGGGGGACCTACGAGCAGTACTTC
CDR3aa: CASSETGGTYEQYF

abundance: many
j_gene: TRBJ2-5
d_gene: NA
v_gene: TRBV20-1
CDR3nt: TGCAGTGCTAGAAAAGAGACCCAGTACTTC
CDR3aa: CSARKETQYF

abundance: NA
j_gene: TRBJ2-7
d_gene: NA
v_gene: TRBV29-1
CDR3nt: TGCAGCGTCCTACAGGAGCGATACGAGCAGTACTTC
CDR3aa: CSVLQERYEQYF

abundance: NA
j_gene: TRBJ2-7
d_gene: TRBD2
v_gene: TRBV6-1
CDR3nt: TGTGCCAGTGTTGCTAGCGGTTTTCCCTACGAGCAGTACTTC
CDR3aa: CASVASGFPYEQYF

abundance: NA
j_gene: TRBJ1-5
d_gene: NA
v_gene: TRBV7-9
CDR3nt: TGTGCCAGCAGCTTCTTTAATCAGCCCCAGCATTTT
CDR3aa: CASSFFNQPQHF

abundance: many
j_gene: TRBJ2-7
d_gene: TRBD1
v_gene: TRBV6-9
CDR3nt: TGTGCCAGCAGTTGGGGGACAGCCTACGAGCAGTACTTC
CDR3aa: CASSWGTAYEQYF

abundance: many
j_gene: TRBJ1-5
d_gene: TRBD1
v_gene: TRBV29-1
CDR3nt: TGCAGCGTTTCGACAGGGGATGATAGCAATCAGCCCCAGCATTTT
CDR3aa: CSVSTGDDSNQPQHF

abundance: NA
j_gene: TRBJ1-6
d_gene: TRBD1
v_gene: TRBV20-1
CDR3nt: TGCAGTGCTTCTTCCCAAACAGGGGACAGCTCACCCCTCCACTTT
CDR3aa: CSASSQTGDSSPLHF

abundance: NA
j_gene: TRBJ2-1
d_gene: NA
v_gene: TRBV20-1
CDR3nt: TGCAGTGCTACTGATTTGGACGCGAGCTCCTACAATGAGCAGTTCTTC
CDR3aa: CSATDLDASSYNEQFF

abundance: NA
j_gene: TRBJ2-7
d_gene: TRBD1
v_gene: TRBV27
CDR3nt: TGTGCCAGCAGTTTTGAGGGACAGCTCGACGGGCAGTACTTC
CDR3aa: CASSFEGQLDGQYF

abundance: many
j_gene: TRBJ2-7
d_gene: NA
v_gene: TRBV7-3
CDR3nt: TGTGCCAGCAGCCCGCCGAACGAGCAGTACTTC
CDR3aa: CASSPPNEQYF

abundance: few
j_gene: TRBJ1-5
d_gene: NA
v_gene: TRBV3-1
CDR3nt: TGTGCCAGCAGCCCGGGAAGGAACAATCAGCCCCAGCATTTT
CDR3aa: CASSPGRNNQPQHF

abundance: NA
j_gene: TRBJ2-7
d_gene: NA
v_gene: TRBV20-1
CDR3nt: TGCAGTGCTAGACCCCAGGGACACCGAAAAGAATTCTACGAGCAGTACTTC
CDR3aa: CSARPQGHRKEFYEQYF

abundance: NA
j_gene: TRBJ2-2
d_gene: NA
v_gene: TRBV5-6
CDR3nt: NA
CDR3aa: CASSFSTRALEPGSCFF

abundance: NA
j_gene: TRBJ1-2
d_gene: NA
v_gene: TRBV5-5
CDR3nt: TGTGCCAGCAACATTAGGGGTAGCCTTAATGGCTACACCTTC
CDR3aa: CASNIRGSLNGYTF

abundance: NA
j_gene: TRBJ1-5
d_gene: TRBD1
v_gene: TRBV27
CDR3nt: TGTGCCAGCAGTCAGGGGGCCTATAGCAATCAGCCCCAGCATTTT
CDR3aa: CASSQGAYSNQPQHF

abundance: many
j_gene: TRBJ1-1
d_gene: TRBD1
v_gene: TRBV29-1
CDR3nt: TGCAGCGTTGATGGGACAGCGAACACTGAAGCTTTCTTT
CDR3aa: CSVDGTANTEAFF

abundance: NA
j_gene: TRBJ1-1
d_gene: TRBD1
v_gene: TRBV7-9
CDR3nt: TGTGCCAGCAGCTCAACTAGGACAGGGGCGGCTAACACTGAAGCTTTCTTT
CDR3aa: CASSSTRTGAANTEAFF

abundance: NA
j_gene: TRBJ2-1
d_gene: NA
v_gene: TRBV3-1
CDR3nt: TGTGCCAGCAGGCCCAAGTTGGGTGGGAGTAGCTACAATGAGCAGTTCTTC
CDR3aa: CASRPKLGGSSYNEQFF

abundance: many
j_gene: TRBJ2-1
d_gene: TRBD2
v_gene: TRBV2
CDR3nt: TGTGCCAGCAGCCTCGGACTAGCGGGGTCTGATGAGCAGTTCTTC
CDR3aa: CASSLGLAGSDEQFF

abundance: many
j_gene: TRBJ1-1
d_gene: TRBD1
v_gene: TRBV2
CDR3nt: TGTGCCAGCAGTGCACAGGGGAGCACTGAAGCTTTCTTT
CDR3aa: CASSAQGSTEAFF

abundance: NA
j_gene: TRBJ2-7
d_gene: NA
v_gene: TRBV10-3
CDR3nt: TGTGCCATCAGTGACATGGGGATAGCCACTACCTACGAGCAGTACTTC
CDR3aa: CAISDMGIATTYEQYF

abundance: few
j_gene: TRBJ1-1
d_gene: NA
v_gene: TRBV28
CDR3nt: TGTGCCAGCAGTAATCCAGGGGCCCCGAACACTGAAGCTTTCTTT
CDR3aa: CASSNPGAPNTEAFF

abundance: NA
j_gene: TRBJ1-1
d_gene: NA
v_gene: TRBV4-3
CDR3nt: TGCGCCAGCAGCCAATCCGGGGGGGGCAGGGCGAACACTGAGGCTTTCTTT
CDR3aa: CASSQSGGGRANTEAFF

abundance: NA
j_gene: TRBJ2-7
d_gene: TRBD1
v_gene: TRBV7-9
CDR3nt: TGTGCCAGCAGCTGTAGCCGGGACAGGGTTAAAGTACCCCTACGAGGGCAGTACTTC
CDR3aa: CASSCSRDRVKVPLRGQYF

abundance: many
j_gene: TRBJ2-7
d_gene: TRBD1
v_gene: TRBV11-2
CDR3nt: TGTGCCAGCAGCTGGGACAGGGGGGACTACGAGCAGTACTTC
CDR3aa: CASSWDRGDYEQYF

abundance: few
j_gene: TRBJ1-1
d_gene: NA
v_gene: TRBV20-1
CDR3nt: TGCAGTGCTAGCGTTGTAATGAACACTGAAGCTTTCTTT
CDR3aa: CSASVVMNTEAFF